This entry is about one T cell receptor (beta chain). Its antigen is undetermined. The data were taken from a study of T cell repertoires in cytomegalovirus infection. As for the study in general: Recently identified HLA-C-restricted CMV epitopes and well-studied HLA-B-restricted CMV epitopes were used by the study.

TCRdb itself ran the reads through MiXCR, one entry per CDR3 protein. The table lists roughly 730,000 distinct CDR3 sequences, roughly 36% of them singletons. This material consisted of cultured PBMCs, taken from culture after CMV antigen stimulation. This TCR was sampled from a human donor in good health (CMV status not recorded). Some clones in this sample may be carry-over from other donors' samples.

CDR3 protein: CASSMGPGTYEQYF. The CDR3 nucleotides read TGTGCCAGTAGTATGGGACCAGGGACCTACGAGCAGTACTTC. V and J are TRBV19 and TRBJ2-7; either TRBD1 or TRBD2 may supply D (5 bases each). Germline CDR1 reads LNHDA; CDR2 reads SQIVND (reference sequence). The CDR3 contains 14 residues. Trimming shortened V by 3 bases and J by 2 bases, and 11 bases separated the two germline ends.